This passage covers 10 T cell receptor beta chains from one sample sequenced in a study of cytomegalovirus exposure and HLA in healthy donors. The PCR was carried out with 60 Vbeta primers and 13 Jbeta primers. Sequenced by immunoSEQ multiplex PCR; TCRdb stores in-frame clones only, minus some. Of roughly 180,000 clones listed, approximately 78% are singletons. Sequencing was carried out using PBMCs. The origin of the receptors is a male donor in good health and CMV-seronegative.

The rearrangement links TRBV6-5 to TRBJ2-7, with TRBD2 as a possible D gene (6 bases). Per the germline V gene, CDR1 is MNHEY and CDR2 is SVGAGI. This CDR3 comprises 14 residues. Deletions cut 0 bases from V and 6 bases from J, with 12 bases between. The CDR3 reads CASSYSGDGGEQYF. For the CDR3, the DNA is TGTGCCAGCAGTTACTCGGGGGACGGGGGCGAGCAGTACTTC.

The chain recombines TRBV4-2 with TRBJ1-2, with D possibly matching TRBD1 (5 bases). There are 14 residues in the CDR3. V lost 1 base and J 3 bases, leaving 9 bases between the germline ends. Germline loops: CDR1 LGHNA, CDR2 YNFKEQ. The CDR3 nucleotides read TGTGCCAGCAGCCAAGTGGGGGGAGACTATGGCTACACCTTC. This encodes CASSQVGGDYGYTF.

The rearrangement links TRBV19 to TRBJ2-7; D is unclear. V was trimmed by 0 bases and J by 0 bases, leaving 6 bases between them. Germline values: CDR1 LNHDA, CDR2 SQIVND (reference sequence). The CDR3 length is 14 residues. The CDR3 loop reads CASSIDPGSYEQYF. For the CDR3, the DNA is TGTGCCAGTAGTATAGACCCAGGCTCCTACGAGCAGTACTTC.

This rearrangement joins TRBV7-2 to TRBJ2-3, with TRBD1 matching 7 bases. The CDR3 length is 14 residues. Germline lookup yields CDR1 SGHTA and CDR2 FQGNSA. V lost 4 bases and J lost 1; bases outside the gene matches: 2. The CDR3 coding sequence is TGTGCCAGCAGCTGGGACAGACGCACAGATACGCAGTATTTT. Translated, it gives CASSWDRRTDTQYF.

This sequence joins TRBV7-2 and TRBJ2-5, with 9 bases lining up with TRBD2. Germline lookup yields CDR1 SGHTA and CDR2 FQGNSA. The CDR3 covers 14 residues. Germline trimming cut 5 bases from V and 4 bases from J; bases unmatched to any gene: 5. The CDR3 protein is CASSPDSGRETQYF. CDR3 sequence (DNA): TGTGCCAGCAGCCCCGATAGCGGGAGAGAGACCCAGTACTTC.

As to this clone: Germline and junction disagree at one end, which may indicate a read error. The CDR3 here is CASSSGTSQETQYF. The CDR3 nucleotides read TGTGCTAGCAGCTCCGGGACATCCCAAGAGACCCAGTACTTC. The chain links TRBV7-7 to TRBJ2-5; D is possibly TRBD1 (6 bases). Germline loops: CDR1 SSHAT, CDR2 FNYEAQ (reference sequence). This CDR3 comprises 14 residues.

The J gene is TRBJ1-2, the V gene TRBV28, with a weak D call TRBD1 (6 bases). With 5 bases removed from V and 6 bases from J, the gap between germline ends came to 13 bases. CDR1 and CDR2 (germline): MDHEN, SYDVKM. This CDR3 spans 13 amino acids. The CDR3, as DNA: TGTGCCAGCAGTGCAGGGGACGGCCATGGCTACACCTTC. This translates into CASSAGDGHGYTF.

V gene TRBV6-6 combines with J gene TRBJ2-6, with 8 bases that match TRBD1. The CDR3 has 16 amino acids. The junction had 8 bases not matched to a gene; V was cut back by 7 bases and J by 3 bases. Germline V CDR1 and CDR2: MNHNY, SVGAGI (reference sequence). DNA for the CDR3: TGTGCCAGCACAGTAAGCAGGGGGCATGGGGCCAACGTCCTGACTTTC. Protein: CASTVSRGHGANVLTF.

The J gene is TRBJ2-3, the V gene TRBV5-1; TRBD1 might be the D (6 bases). Germline V lookup: CDR1 SGHRS, CDR2 YFSETQ. There are 17 residues in the CDR3. Trimming removed 4 bases from V and 5 bases from J, with 23 bases in between. CDR3 amino acids: CASSTPPGHGHVDTQYF. DNA of the CDR3: TGCGCCAGCAGCACGCCACCGGGACACGGTCATGTAGATACGCAGTATTTT.

The J gene is TRBJ1-2, the V gene TRBV4-3; the match to TRBD1 covers 8 bases. The germline V gene encodes CDR1 LGHNA and CDR2 YSLEER. CDR3 length equals 14 residues. With V trimmed by 0 bases and J by 5 bases, 2 bases remained unmatched. The CDR3 region is CASSQDRGQYGYTF. CDR3 DNA sequence: TGCGCCAGCAGCCAAGACAGGGGGCAATATGGCTACACCTTC.